The rows below give T cell receptor beta chains drawn from one sample of a study of radiation and T cells in renal cell carcinoma. Measured with immunoSEQ multiplex PCR; TCRdb has only the in-frame clones, and not every one. The sample shows some 10,000 clones, more than 55% of them seen only once. This specimen consisted of tumor tissue, obtained from a patient whose treatment was nephrectomy without radiotherapy. Receptors originate from a man in his 60s with renal cell carcinoma. Each CDR3 is given with its conserved first and last residue. The D gene is left open where the match is weak. The size of a clone is reported for some rows only, either as once, few or many, or as a class for expanded clones.

TRBJ1-4,.,13,TRBV25-1,.,CASSRGTAEKLFF,TGTGCCAGCAGCCGCGGGACTGCCGAAAAACTGTTTTTT
TRBJ1-2,.,17,TRBV28,.,CASSFPGSTFQNYGYTF,TGTGCCAGCAGTTTTCCCGGGTCCACGTTCCAGAACTATGGCTACACCTTC
TRBJ2-7,.,12,TRBV5-3,.,CASSQDRYEQYF,TGTGCCAGCAGCCAAGATCGCTACGAGCAGTACTTC
TRBJ1-5,TRBD1,15,TRBV6-5,few,CASSPGTGFAQPQHF,TGTGCCAGCAGCCCCGGGACAGGGTTTGCTCAGCCCCAGCATTTT
TRBJ1-5,TRBD1,20,TRBV6-7,few,CASSPTRQGALPKIGQPQHF,TGTGCCAGCAGTCCCACCCGACAGGGGGCGCTCCCTAAAATCGGTCAGCCCCAGCATTTT
TRBJ2-6,.,14,TRBV5-1,.,CASSLDTSANVLTF,TGCGCCAGCAGCTTGGACACGTCGGCCAACGTCCTGACTTTC
TRBJ2-7,TRBD1,16,TRBV9,.,CASSVAPGTGAAEQYF,TGTGCCAGCAGCGTAGCCCCCGGGACAGGGGCTGCCGAGCAGTACTTC
TRBJ2-5,TRBD2,13,TRBV10-1,once,CASSESGRGTQYF,TGCGCCAGCAGCGAGAGCGGGAGGGGGACCCAGTACTTC
TRBJ1-5,.,15,TRBV15,.,CATSRDKGYNQPQHF,TGTGCCACCAGCAGAGATAAGGGTTACAATCAGCCCCAGCATTTT
TRBJ2-2,TRBD2,16,TRBV5-4,once,CASSRAGGTNTGELFF,TGTGCCAGCAGTCGAGCGGGGGGGACGAACACCGGGGAGCTGTTTTTT
TRBJ2-5,.,14,TRBV4-1,.,CASSQGGVRETQYF,TGCGCCAGCAGCCAAGGGGGTGTCAGGGAGACCCAGTACTTC
TRBJ2-1,.,15,TRBV9,.,CASSVAGSGGYEQFF,TGTGCCAGCAGCGTAGCGGGATCGGGCGGCTATGAGCAGTTCTTC
TRBJ2-1,.,11,TRBV5-1,once,CASNRYNEQFF,TGCGCCAGCAACAGGTACAATGAGCAGTTCTTC
TRBJ2-5,.,15,TRBV11-2,.,CASSFRGTGWETQYF,TGTGCCAGCAGCTTTAGGGGCACAGGGTGGGAGACCCAGTACTTC
TRBJ2-4,.,11,TRBV11-2,.,CASSLGHIQYF,TGTGCCAGCAGCTTAGGGCACATTCAGTACTTC
TRBJ1-3,.,15,TRBV10-3,once,CAISEGARTGNTIYF,TGTGCCATCAGTGAGGGGGCGAGGACTGGAAACACCATATATTTT
TRBJ2-7,TRBD2,15,TRBV5-8,few,CASSLDGLGVGEQYF,TGTGCCAGCAGCTTGGACGGACTAGGGGTAGGCGAGCAGTACTTC